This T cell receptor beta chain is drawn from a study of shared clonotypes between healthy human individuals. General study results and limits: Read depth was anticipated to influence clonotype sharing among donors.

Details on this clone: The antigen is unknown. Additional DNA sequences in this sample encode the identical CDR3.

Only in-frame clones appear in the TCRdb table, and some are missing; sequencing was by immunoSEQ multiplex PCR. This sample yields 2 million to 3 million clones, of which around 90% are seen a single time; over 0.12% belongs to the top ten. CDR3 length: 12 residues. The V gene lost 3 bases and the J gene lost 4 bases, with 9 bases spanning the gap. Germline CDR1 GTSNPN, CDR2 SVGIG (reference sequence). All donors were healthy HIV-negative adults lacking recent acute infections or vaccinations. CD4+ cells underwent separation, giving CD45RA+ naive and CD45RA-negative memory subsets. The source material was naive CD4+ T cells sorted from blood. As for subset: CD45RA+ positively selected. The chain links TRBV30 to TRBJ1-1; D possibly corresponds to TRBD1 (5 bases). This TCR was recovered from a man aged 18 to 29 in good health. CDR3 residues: CAWSTGPTEAFF. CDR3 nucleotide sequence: TGTGCCTGGAGCACAGGCCCCACTGAAGCTTTCTTT.